This T cell receptor beta chain was sequenced during a study of cytomegalovirus exposure and HLA in healthy donors. As for this clone: Other nucleotide sequences from this sample produce the same CDR3.

Primers for the PCR totalled 60 Vbeta and 13 Jbeta. As handled by the study authors: Later reanalysis found roughly 80 million unique TCR beta chains, 10 million to 12 million of them shared. Sequencing was performed with immunoSEQ multiplex PCR; in TCRdb, only in-frame clones are kept and a portion is missing. The V and J calls and clone size are taken from that table; D and trimming were inferred from the DNA. The sample has around 200,000 clones; around 85% are singletons. Germline CDR1 reads LNHNV; CDR2 reads YYDKDF (reference sequence). This CDR3 region has 16 residues. Trimming removed 0 bases from V and 6 bases from J; junction bases left unmatched: 8.

The TCR sequence derives from a man aged 40-49 years in good health and CMV-seropositive. V is TRBV15 and J is TRBJ2-3; 8 bases agree with TRBD2. Material: PBMCs. The CDR3, as DNA: TGTGCCACCAGCAGAGATGTGACGGGGGGGCCCGATACGCAGTATTTT. Translated: CATSRDVTGGPDTQYF.